This TCR beta chain was found in a study of blood T cell repertoires in COVID-19. Background on the study: The samples span acute and convalescent COVID-19 from the United States, Italy and Spain. PBMCs, B-cell-depleted T cells, or T cells were the source of the cDNA or gDNA that made up the material.

Study processing details: Researchers report that nucleated cell counts were estimated from reference gene primer amplification. TCRdb's copy holds only in-frame clones and misses some; the assay was immunoSEQ multiplex PCR. Clone size and the V and J calls come from that table; the DNA yielded D and trimming. The repertoire consists of fewer than 350,000 clones, with around 86% occurring once and the leading ten covering 4.5% to 5.5%. The ends were cut back, 4 bases at V and 1 base at J, with 15 bases in the middle. Germline CDR1 reads SGDLS; CDR2 reads YYNGEE. The CDR3 extends over 17 amino acids. The sequencing sample was made of PBMCs or T cells enriched from blood (not recorded which). This sequence was found in a man between 60 and 75 years old who had recovered from COVID-19. The V gene is TRBV9, the J gene TRBJ2-6, with a tentative D call TRBD2 (5 bases). The DNA for the CDR3 is TGTGCCAGCAGCCCCGTTAGGACGGGATCTGGGGCCAACGTCCTGACTTTC. Its protein product is CASSPVRTGSGANVLTF.